The 4 T cell receptor beta chains listed next were all sequenced from one sample in a study of cytomegalovirus exposure and HLA in healthy donors. Primers: 60 Vbeta forward and 13 Jbeta reverse. Repertoires were generated with immunoSEQ multiplex PCR, while TCRdb's copy carries only in-frame clones and drops some. The sample lists around 150,000 clones, about 80% seen once, with around a tenth in the top ten. The specimen was PBMCs. Receptor source: a man aged 18 to 29 in good health and CMV-seropositive.

This chain links TRBV28 with TRBJ1-2; D may be TRBD1 (5 bases). Germline V lookup: CDR1 MDHEN, CDR2 SYDVKM. V lost 6 bases to trimming and J lost 0 bases, with 11 bases between them. The CDR3 has 14 residues. DNA of the CDR3: TGTGCCAGCAGACCCATGACAGCTAACTATGGCTACACCTTC. Residues: CASRPMTANYGYTF.

V is TRBV30 and J is TRBJ2-5; no firm D call. The germline V gene encodes CDR1 GTSNPN and CDR2 SVGIG (reference sequence). This CDR3 has 12 amino acids. V was shortened by 2 bases and J by 5 bases, with 9 bases between the two germline ends. In nucleotides, the CDR3 is TGTGCCTGGAGTACCCTCCGGGAGACCCAGTACTTC. It is translated as CAWSTLRETQYF.

The V gene is TRBV4-2, the J gene TRBJ1-1; D is possibly TRBD1 (6 bases). Germline CDR1 and CDR2: LGHNA and YNFKEQ. V was trimmed by 6 bases and J by 2 bases, leaving 22 bases between them. CDR3 length equals 17 residues. The CDR3 loop reads CASRGGHGGGQNTEAFF. CDR3 sequence (DNA): TGTGCCAGCAGGGGGGGACATGGGGGGGGACAAAACACTGAAGCTTTCTTT.

The V and J genes are TRBV6-1 and TRBJ2-1, with 11 bases identical to TRBD2. The CDR3 sequence is 14 residues long. With 6 bases clipped from V and 8 bases from J, the junction kept 6 bases outside the gene matches. Germline CDR1 MNHNS, CDR2 SASEGT. The CDR3 region has the DNA TGTGCCAGCAGAGTAGCGGGAGGGTGGGATGAGCAGTTCTTC. Its translation is CASRVAGGWDEQFF.